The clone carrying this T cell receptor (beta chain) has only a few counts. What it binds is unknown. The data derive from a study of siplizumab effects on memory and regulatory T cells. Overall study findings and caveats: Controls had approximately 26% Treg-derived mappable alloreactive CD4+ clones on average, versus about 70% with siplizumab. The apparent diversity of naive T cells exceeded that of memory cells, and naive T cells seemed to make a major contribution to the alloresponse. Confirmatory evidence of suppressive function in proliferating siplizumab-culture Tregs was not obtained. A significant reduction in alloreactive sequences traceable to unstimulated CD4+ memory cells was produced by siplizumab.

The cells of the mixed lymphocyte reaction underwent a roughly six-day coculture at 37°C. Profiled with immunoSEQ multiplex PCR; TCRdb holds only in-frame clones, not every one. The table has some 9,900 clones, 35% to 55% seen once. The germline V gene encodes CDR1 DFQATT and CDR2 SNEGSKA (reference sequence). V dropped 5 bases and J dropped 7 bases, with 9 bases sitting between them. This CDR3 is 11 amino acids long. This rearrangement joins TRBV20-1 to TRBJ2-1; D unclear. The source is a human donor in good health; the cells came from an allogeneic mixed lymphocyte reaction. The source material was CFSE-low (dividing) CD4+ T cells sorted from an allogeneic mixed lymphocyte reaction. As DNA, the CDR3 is TGCAGTGCTTCGGCACGGAATGAGCAGTTCTTC. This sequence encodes CSASARNEQFF.